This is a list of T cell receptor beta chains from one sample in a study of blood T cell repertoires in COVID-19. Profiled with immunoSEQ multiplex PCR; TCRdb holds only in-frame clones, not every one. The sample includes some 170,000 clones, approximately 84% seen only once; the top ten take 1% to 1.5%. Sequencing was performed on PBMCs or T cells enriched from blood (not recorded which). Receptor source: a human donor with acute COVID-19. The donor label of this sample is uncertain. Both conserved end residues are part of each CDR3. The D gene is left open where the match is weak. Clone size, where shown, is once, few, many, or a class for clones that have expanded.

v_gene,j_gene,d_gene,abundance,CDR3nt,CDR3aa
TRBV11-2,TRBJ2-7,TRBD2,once,TGTGCCAGCAGCTTAGAGGCGGGGGACTTCGGGGAGCAGTACTTC,CASSLEAGDFGEQYF
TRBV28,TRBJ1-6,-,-,TGTGCCAGCAGTTTATCGGTGTTGAGCTCCTATAATTCACCCCTCCACTTT,CASSLSVLSSYNSPLHF
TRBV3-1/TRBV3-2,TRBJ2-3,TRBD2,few,TGTGCCAGCAGCCAAGGGGTCGCTAGCGGGGATACGCAGTATTTT,CASSQGVASGDTQYF
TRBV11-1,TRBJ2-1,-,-,TGTGCCAGCAGCCCCGACAGAGACAATGAGCAGTTCTTC,CASSPDRDNEQFF
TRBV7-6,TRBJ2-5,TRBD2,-,TGTGCCAGCAGCCCGGGGGGCCAAGAGACCCAGTACTTC,CASSPGGQETQYF
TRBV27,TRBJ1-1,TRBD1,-,TGTGCCAGCAGTGACCGACAGGGGTTGAACACTGAAGCTTTCTTT,CASSDRQGLNTEAFF
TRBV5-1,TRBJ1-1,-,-,TGCGCCAGCAGCTTCAGGGTTTCTAACACTGAAGCTTTCTTT,CASSFRVSNTEAFF
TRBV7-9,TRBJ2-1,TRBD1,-,TGTGCCAGCAGCTCCCGGGACAGGGCCTACAATGAGCAGTTCTTC,CASSSRDRAYNEQFF
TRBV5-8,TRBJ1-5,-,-,TGTGCCAGCAGCTCCACGGGTCGTCAGCCCCAGCATTTT,CASSSTGRQPQHF
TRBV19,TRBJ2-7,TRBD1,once,TGTGCCAGTAGTGGGACAGGGGGCTTTAACGAGCAGTACTTC,CASSGTGGFNEQYF
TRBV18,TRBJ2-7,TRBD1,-,TGTGCCAGCTCAGCGGGACAGGGTCCTTGGGAGCAGTACTTC,CASSAGQGPWEQYF
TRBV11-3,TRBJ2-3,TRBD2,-,TGTGCCAGCAGCTTCAGGGGGAGGCTAGCGGGGGACCGTAGCACAGATACGCAGTATTTT,CASSFRGRLAGDRSTDTQYF
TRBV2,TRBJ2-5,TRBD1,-,TGTGCCAGCCACACCCCGACAGGGTTGAGGGAGACCCAGTACTTC,CASHTPTGLRETQYF
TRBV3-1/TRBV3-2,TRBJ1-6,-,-,TGTGCCAGCAGCCAAGGGGCTCCGGGGTCCACCTATCGGTCACCCCTCCACTTT,CASSQGAPGSTYRSPLHF
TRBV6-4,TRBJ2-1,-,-,TGTGCCAGCAGTGATCTACCAAGCTCCTACAATGAGCAGTTCTTC,CASSDLPSSYNEQFF
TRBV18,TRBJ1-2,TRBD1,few,TGTGCCAGCTCACCGGGACAGAACTATGGCTACACCTTC,CASSPGQNYGYTF
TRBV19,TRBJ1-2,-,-,TGTGCCAGTAGTGCGCGGACACGGCTTTATGGCTACACCTTC,CASSARTRLYGYTF
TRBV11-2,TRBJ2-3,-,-,TGTGCCAGCAGCTTGGACCGAGCGGGCGATACGCAGTATTTT,CASSLDRAGDTQYF
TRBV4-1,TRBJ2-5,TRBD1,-,TGCGCCAGCAGCCAACCGGGACAGGCGGCTCAAGAGACCCAGTACTTC,CASSQPGQAAQETQYF
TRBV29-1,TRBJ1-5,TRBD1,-,TGCAGCGTTGGAGGACAGGGGATCGGTCAGCCCCAGCATTTT,CSVGGQGIGQPQHF
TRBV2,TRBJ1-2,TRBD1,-,TGTGCCAGCAGTGAAGGTCCGGGACAGGGTTTATGGGGCTACACCTTC,CASSEGPGQGLWGYTF
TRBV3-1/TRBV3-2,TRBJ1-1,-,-,TGTGCCAGCAGCCAAGACTTGAACACTGAAGCTTTCTTT,CASSQDLNTEAFF
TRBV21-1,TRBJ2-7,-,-,TGTGCCAGCAGCAAAACACCTACACAGGAATACGAGCAGTACTTC,CASSKTPTQEYEQYF
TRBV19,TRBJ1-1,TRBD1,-,TGTGCCAGTAGTATGACAGGGTATCCTGAAGCTTTCTTT,CASSMTGYPEAFF
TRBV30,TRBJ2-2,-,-,TGTGCCTGGAGTATCGACTTCAGGGGTCCCGGGGAGCTGTTTTTT,CAWSIDFRGPGELFF
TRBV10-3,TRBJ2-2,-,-,TGTGCCATCGGACTCCGAGCGGCCGGGGAGCTGTTTTTT,CAIGLRAAGELFF
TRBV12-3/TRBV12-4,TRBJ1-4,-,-,TGTGCCAGCAGTTTAGTTCGCCGGGAAAAACTGTTTTTT,CASSLVRREKLFF
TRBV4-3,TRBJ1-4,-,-,TGCGCCAGCTCTCTGTATATCCCGGCTAATGGGGGCGAAGGAAAACTGTTTTTT,CASSLYIPANGGEGKLFF
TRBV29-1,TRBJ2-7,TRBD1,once,TGCAGCGTTGTACAGGGGACCTACGAGCAGTACTTC,CSVVQGTYEQYF